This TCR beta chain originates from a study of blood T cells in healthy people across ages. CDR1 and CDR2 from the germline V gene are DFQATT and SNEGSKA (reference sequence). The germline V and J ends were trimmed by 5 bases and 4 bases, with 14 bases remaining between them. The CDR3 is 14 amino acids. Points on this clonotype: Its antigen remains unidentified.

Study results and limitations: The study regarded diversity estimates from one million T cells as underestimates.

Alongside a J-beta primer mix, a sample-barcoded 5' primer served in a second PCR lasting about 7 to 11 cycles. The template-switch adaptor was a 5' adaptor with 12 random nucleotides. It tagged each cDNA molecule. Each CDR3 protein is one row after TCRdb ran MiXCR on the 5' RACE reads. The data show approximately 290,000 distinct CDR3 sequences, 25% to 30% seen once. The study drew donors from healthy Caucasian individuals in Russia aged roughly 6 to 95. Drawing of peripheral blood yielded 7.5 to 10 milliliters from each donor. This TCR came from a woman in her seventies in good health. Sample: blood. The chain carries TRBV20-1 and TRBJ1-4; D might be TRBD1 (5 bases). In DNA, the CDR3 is TGCAGTGCTCCCCGGGACTCCATTAATGAAAAACTGTTTTTT. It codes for CSAPRDSINEKLFF.